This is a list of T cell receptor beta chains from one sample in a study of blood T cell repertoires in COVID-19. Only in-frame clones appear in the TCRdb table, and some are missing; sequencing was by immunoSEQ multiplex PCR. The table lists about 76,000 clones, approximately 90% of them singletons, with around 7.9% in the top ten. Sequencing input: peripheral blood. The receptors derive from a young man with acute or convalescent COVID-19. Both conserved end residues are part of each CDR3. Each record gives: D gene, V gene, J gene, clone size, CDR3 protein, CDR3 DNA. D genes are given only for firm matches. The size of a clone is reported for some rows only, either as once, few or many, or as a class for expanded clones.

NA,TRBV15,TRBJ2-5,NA,CATSGPKETQYF,TGTGCCACCAGTGGGCCGAAAGAGACCCAGTACTTC
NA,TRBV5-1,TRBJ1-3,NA,CASSLGGTGNTIYF,TGCGCCAGCAGCTTAGGGGGTACTGGAAACACCATATATTTT
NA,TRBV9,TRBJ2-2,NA,CASSVASLGHTGELFF,TGTGCCAGCAGCGTAGCCTCCCTGGGCCACACCGGGGAGCTGTTTTTT
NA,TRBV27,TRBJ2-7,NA,CASKVQDSPQNEQYF,TGTGCCAGCAAGGTCCAGGACTCCCCTCAAAACGAGCAGTACTTC
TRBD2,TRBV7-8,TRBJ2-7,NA,CASSRTSGYEQYF,TGTGCCAGCAGCCGGACTAGCGGGTACGAGCAGTACTTC
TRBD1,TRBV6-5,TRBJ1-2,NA,CASSYSGRGEDGYTF,TGTGCCAGCAGTTATTCGGGCAGGGGGGAGGATGGCTACACCTTC
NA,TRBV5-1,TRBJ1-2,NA,CASTLGDGYTF,TGCGCCAGCACCCTCGGAGACGGCTACACCTTC
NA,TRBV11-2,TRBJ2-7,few,CASSTQQGYEQYF,TGTGCCAGCAGCACTCAACAGGGCTACGAGCAGTACTTC
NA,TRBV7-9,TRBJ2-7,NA,CASSLDGSNYEQYF,TGTGCCAGCAGCTTAGACGGGTCCAACTACGAGCAGTACTTC
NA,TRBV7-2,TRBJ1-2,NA,CASSSPRIGGGYTF,TGTGCCAGCAGCTCCCCTCGGATAGGGGGTGGCTACACCTTC
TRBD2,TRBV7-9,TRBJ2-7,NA,CASSPSGRSYEQYF,TGTGCCAGCAGCCCAAGCGGGAGGTCCTACGAGCAGTACTTC
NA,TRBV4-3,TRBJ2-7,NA,CASSQEMESAPYEQYF,TGCGCCAGCAGCCAAGAAATGGAGTCTGCCCCCTACGAGCAGTACTTC
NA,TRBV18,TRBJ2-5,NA,CASSPRSGSGETQYF,TGTGCCAGCTCACCGCGATCCGGGAGCGGAGAGACCCAGTACTTC
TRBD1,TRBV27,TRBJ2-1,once,CASSFGNLDRGNEQFF,TGTGCCAGCAGTTTTGGGAACTTGGACAGGGGCAATGAGCAGTTCTTC
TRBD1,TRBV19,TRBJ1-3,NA,CASSKGQAGNTIYF,TGTGCCAGTAGCAAGGGACAGGCTGGAAACACCATATATTTT
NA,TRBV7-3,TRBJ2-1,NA,CASSLENNNEQFF,TGTGCCAGCAGCCTCGAGAATAACAATGAGCAGTTCTTC
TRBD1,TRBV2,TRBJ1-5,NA,CASSEQGDQPQHF,TGTGCCAGCAGTGAACAGGGGGATCAGCCCCAGCATTTT
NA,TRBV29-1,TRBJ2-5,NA,CSVVWTKETQYF,TGCAGCGTTGTCTGGACTAAAGAGACCCAGTACTTC
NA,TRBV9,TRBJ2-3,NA,CASSVGGRSTDTQYF,TGTGCCAGCAGCGTAGGAGGGCGTAGCACAGATACGCAGTATTTT
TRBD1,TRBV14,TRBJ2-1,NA,CASSQAWTGPYNEQFF,TGTGCCAGCAGCCAAGCTTGGACAGGCCCCTACAATGAGCAGTTCTTC
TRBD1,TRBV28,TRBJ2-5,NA,CASSYRTGGQETQYF,TGTGCCAGCAGCTACCGGACAGGGGGACAAGAGACCCAGTACTTC
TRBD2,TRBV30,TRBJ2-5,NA,CAWKVTSGKETQYF,TGTGCCTGGAAGGTAACTAGCGGTAAAGAGACCCAGTACTTC
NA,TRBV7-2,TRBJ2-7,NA,CASSPRSSASYEQYF,TGTGCCAGCAGTCCCCGCAGTTCTGCCTCCTACGAGCAGTACTTC
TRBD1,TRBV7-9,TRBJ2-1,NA,CASSGSHRGSYNEQFF,TGTGCCAGCAGCGGCAGTCACAGGGGCTCCTACAATGAGCAGTTCTTC
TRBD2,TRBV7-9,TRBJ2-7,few,CASSRGLAASYEQYF,TGTGCCAGCAGCCGGGGACTAGCGGCCTCCTACGAGCAGTACTTC
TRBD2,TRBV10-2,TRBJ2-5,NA,CASSGGSGRPQETQYF,TGCGCCAGCAGTGGAGGTAGCGGGAGGCCCCAAGAGACCCAGTACTTC
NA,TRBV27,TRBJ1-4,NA,CASSSGGPEKLFF,TGTGCCAGCTCGTCAGGAGGTCCTGAAAAACTGTTTTTT
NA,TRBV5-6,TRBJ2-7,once,CASSLNPKYEQYF,TGTGCCAGCAGCTTGAACCCTAAATACGAGCAGTACTTC
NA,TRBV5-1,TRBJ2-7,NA,CASSLGAPSTEQYF,TGCGCCAGCAGCTTGGGGGCCCCGTCCACCGAGCAGTACTTC
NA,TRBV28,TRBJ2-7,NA,CASSLYSFPYEQYF,TGTGCCAGCAGTTTATACAGTTTTCCCTACGAGCAGTACTTC
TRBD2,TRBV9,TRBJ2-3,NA,CASSPGARGEDTQYF,TGTGCCAGCAGCCCGGGGGCGCGGGGGGAAGATACGCAGTATTTT
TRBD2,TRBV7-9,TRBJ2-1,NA,CASSGGGSSYNEQFF,TGTGCCAGCAGTGGCGGGGGAAGCTCCTACAATGAGCAGTTCTTC
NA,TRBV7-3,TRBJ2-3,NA,CASSSLIADTQYF,TGTGCCAGCAGCTCCCTAATTGCGGATACGCAGTATTTT
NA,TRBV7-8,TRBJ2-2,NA,CASSLERQTNTGELFF,TGTGCCAGCAGCTTAGAACGACAGACGAACACCGGGGAGCTGTTTTTT
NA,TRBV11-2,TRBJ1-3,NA,CASSAQVSGNTIYF,TGTGCCAGCAGCGCTCAGGTCTCTGGAAACACCATATATTTT
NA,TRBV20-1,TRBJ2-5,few,CSASPGANTGETQYF,TGCAGTGCTAGTCCTGGAGCCAACACAGGAGAGACCCAGTACTTC
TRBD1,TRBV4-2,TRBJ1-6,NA,CASSQEVNRGNSPLHF,TGTGCCAGCAGCCAAGAGGTCAACAGGGGGAATTCACCCCTCCACTTT
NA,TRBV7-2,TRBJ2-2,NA,CASSLQSQVRTGELFF,TGTGCCAGCAGCTTACAGTCGCAGGTTCGGACCGGGGAGCTGTTTTTT
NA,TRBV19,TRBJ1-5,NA,CASSMAVNQPQHF,TGTGCCAGTAGTATGGCAGTTAATCAGCCCCAGCATTTT
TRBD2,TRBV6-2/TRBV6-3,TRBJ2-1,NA,CASSRTSGRAAEQFF,TGTGCCAGCAGTCGGACTAGCGGGAGGGCGGCTGAGCAGTTCTTC
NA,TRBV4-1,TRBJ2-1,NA,CASSQAWGGAKFF,TGCGCCAGCAGCCAAGCTTGGGGGGGGGCGAAGTTCTTC
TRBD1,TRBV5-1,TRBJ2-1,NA,CASSSGQTSYNEQFF,TGCGCCAGCAGCTCGGGACAGACCTCCTACAATGAGCAGTTCTTC
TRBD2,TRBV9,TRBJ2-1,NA,CASSSSGSYNEQFF,TGTGCCAGCTCCTCCAGCGGGAGCTACAATGAGCAGTTCTTC
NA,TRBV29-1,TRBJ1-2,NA,CSVRAAGTATNYGYTF,TGCAGCGTTCGCGCTGCGGGAACAGCTACCAACTATGGCTACACCTTC
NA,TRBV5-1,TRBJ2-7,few,CASSSFGQYEQYF,TGCGCCAGCAGCTCCTTTGGGCAATACGAGCAGTACTTC
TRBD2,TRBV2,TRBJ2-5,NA,CASSESASGHYGETQYF,TGTGCCAGCAGTGAATCGGCTAGCGGGCATTATGGGGAGACCCAGTACTTC
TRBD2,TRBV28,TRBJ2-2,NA,CASSYGLAGLVELFF,TGTGCCAGCAGTTATGGACTAGCGGGATTGGTGGAGCTGTTTTTT
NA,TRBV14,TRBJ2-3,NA,CASSQARRTSTDTQYF,TGTGCCAGCAGCCAAGCTCGCCGGACTAGCACAGATACGCAGTATTTT
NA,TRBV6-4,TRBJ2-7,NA,CASVYELLYEQYF,TGTGCCAGCGTATATGAGTTGCTCTACGAGCAGTACTTC
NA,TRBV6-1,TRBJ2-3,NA,CASSENISPADTQYF,TGTGCCAGCAGTGAGAACATATCCCCTGCAGATACGCAGTATTTT
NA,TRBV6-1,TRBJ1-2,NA,CASSEDPGGYGYTF,TGTGCCAGCAGTGAGGACCCGGGGGGCTATGGCTACACCTTC
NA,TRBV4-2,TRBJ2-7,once,CASSQASGTYEQYF,TGTGCCAGCAGCCAAGCTTCGGGGACCTACGAGCAGTACTTC
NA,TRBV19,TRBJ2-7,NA,CASSTRQSYEQYF,TGTGCCAGTAGTACCCGACAGTCCTACGAGCAGTACTTC